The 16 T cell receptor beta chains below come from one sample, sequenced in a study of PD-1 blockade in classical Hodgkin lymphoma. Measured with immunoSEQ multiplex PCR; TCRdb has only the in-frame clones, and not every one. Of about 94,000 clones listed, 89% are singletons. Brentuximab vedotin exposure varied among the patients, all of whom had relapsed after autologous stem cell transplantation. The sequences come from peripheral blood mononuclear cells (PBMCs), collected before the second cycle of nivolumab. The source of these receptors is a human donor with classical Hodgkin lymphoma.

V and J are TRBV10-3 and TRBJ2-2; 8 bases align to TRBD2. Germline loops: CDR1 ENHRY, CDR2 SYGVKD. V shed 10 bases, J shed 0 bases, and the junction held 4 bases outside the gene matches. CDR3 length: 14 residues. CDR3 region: CATLAGSNTGELFF. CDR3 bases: TGTGCCACCCTAGCGGGTTCGAACACCGGGGAGCTGTTTTTT.

The CDR3 region has the DNA TGCGCCAGCAGCCAAGTTGTGGGGTCCTACAATGAGCAGTTCTTC. Residues: CASSQVVGSYNEQFF. This chain uses TRBV4-1 with TRBJ2-1, with D unresolved. The CDR3 sequence is 15 residues long. With 1 base removed from V and 1 base from J, the gap between germline ends came to 8 bases. Germline CDR1 reads MGHRA; CDR2 reads YSYEKL.

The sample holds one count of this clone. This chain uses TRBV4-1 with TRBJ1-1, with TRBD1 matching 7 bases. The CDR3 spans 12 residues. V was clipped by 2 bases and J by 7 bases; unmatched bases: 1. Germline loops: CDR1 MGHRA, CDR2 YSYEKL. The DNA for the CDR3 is TGCGCCAGCAGCCAAAACAGGGGTGAAGCTTTCTTT. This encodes CASSQNRGEAFF.

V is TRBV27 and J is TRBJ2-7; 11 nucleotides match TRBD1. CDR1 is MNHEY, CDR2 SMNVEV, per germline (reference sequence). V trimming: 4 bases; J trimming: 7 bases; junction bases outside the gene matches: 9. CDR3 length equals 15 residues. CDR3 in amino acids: CASSYEGQGGREQYF. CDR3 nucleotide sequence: TGTGCCAGCAGTTACGAGGGACAGGGGGGCCGGGAGCAGTACTTC.

The CDR3 loop is CASSLAGVGETQYF. CDR3 nucleotide sequence: TGTGCCAGCAGCTTGGCCGGGGTCGGGGAGACCCAGTACTTC. V usage is TRBV7-7 and J usage is TRBJ2-5; D might be TRBD2 (5 bases). V lost 3 bases and J 5 bases, leaving 13 bases between the germline ends. This CDR3 is 14 amino acids long. Germline V gene lookup returns CDR1 SSHAT and CDR2 FNYEAQ (reference sequence).

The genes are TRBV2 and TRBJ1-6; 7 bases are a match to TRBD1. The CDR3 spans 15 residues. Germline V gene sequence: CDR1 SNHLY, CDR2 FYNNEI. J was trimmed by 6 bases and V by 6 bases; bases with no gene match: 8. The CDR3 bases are TGTGCCAGCAGGGACCTCGACAGGGCTAATTCACCCCTCCACTTT. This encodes CASRDLDRANSPLHF.

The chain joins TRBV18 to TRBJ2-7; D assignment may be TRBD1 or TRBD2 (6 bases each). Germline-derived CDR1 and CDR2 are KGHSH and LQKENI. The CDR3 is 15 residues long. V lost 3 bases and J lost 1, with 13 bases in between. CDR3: CASSPPGAGSYEQYF. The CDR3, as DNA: TGTGCCAGCTCACCCCCGGGGGCAGGGTCCTACGAGCAGTACTTC.

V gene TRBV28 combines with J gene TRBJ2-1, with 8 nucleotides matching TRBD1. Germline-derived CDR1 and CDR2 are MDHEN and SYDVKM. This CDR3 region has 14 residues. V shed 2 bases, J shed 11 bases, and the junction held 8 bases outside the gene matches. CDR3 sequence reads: CASSLTGQGPKQFF. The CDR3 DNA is TGTGCCAGCAGTTTAACAGGACAGGGTCCCAAGCAGTTCTTC.

CDR3 residues: CSGGREADEQFF. CDR3 in DNA: TGCAGCGGAGGACGGGAGGCGGATGAGCAGTTCTTC. The chain couples TRBV29-1 to TRBJ2-1; 7 nucleotides agree with TRBD2. The V segment lost 7 bases and the J segment 8 bases; nucleotides outside the gene matches: 8. The CDR3 is made up of 12 amino acids. Germline V gene data show CDR1 as SQVTM and CDR2 as ANQGSEA.

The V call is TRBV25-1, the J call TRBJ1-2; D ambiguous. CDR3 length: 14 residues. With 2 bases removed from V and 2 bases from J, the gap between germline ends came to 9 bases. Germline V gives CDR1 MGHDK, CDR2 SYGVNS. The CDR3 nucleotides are TGTGCCAGCAGTGAAGGAGGGAGAAACTATGGCTACACCTTC. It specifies CASSEGGRNYGYTF.

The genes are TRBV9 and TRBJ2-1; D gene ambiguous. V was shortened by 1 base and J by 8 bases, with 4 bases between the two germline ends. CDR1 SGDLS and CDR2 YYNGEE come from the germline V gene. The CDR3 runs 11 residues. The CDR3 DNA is TGTGCCAGCAGCGTATCGGATGAGCAGTTCTTC. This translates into CASSVSDEQFF.

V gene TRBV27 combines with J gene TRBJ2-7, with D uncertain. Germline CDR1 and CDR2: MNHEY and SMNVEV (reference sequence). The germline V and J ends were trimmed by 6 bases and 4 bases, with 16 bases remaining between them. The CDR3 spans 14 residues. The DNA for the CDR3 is TGTGCCAGCAGACCCCTATATCGGACGTACGAGCAGTACTTC. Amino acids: CASRPLYRTYEQYF.

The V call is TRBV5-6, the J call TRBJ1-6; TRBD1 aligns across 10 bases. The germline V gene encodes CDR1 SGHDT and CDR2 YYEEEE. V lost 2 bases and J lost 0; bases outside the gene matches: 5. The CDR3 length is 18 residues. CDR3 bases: TGTGCCAGCAGCTTACCGGGACAGGGGATCTCCTATAATTCACCCCTCCACTTT. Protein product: CASSLPGQGISYNSPLHF.

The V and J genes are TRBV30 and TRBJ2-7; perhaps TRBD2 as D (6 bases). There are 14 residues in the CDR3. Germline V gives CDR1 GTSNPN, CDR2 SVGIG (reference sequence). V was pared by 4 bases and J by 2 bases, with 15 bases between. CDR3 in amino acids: CAWTHRDSTYEQYF. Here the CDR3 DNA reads TGTGCCTGGACGCACCGGGACTCCACCTACGAGCAGTACTTC.

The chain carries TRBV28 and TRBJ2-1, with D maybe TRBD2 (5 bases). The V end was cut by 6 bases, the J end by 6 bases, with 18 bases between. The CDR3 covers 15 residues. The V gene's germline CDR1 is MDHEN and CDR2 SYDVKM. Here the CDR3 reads CASSGFRLKFNEQFF. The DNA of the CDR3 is TGTGCCAGCAGCGGCTTCAGACTAAAGTTCAATGAGCAGTTCTTC.

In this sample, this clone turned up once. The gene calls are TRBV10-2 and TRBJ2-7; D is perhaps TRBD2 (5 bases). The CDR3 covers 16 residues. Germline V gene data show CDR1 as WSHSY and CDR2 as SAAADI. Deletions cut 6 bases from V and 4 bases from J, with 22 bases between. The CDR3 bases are TGCGCCAGCAGGGAAGGGAGTTCCCAAGGGTATTACGAGCAGTACTTC. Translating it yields CASREGSSQGYYEQYF.